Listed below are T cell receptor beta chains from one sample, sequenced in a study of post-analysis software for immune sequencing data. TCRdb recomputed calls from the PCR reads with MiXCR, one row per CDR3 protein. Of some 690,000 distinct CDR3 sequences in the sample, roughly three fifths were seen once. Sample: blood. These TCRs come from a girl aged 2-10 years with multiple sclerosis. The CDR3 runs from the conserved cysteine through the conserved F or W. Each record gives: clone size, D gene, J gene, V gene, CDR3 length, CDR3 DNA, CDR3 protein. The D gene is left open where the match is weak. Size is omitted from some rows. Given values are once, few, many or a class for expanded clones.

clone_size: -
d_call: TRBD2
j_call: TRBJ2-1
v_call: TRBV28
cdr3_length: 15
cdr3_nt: TGTGCCAGCGCCCTAGCGGGAGATATTGAGGATGAGCAGTTCTTC
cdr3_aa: CASALAGDIEDEQFF

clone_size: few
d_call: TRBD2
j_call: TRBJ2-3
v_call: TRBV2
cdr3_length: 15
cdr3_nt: TGTGCCAGCAGTGATGGGCGGGAGCCCACAGATACGCAGTATTTT
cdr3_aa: CASSDGREPTDTQYF

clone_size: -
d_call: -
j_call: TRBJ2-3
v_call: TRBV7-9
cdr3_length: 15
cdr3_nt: TGTGCCAGCAGCCCCCATGGTCAGGGCACAGATACGCAGTATTTT
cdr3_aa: CASSPHGQGTDTQYF

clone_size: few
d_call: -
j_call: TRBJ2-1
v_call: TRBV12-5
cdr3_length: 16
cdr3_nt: TGTGCTAGTGGTCGCACCGGGACACAACTTGGGGATGAGCAGTTCTTC
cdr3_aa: CASGRTGTQLGDEQFF

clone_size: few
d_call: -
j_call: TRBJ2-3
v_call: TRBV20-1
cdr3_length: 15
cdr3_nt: TGCAGTGCTAGAGATGGCGAGGGTAGCCCAGATACGCAGTATTTT
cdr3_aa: CSARDGEGSPDTQYF

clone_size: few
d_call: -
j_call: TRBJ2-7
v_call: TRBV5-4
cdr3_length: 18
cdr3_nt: TGTGCCAGCAGCGTCCCAGGAGGACCCAACGGGGGCCTCTACGAGCAGTACTTC
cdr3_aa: CASSVPGGPNGGLYEQYF

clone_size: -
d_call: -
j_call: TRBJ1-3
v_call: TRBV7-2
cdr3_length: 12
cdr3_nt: TGTGCCAGCAGCTTCGGTCGGAACACCATATATTTT
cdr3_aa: CASSFGRNTIYF

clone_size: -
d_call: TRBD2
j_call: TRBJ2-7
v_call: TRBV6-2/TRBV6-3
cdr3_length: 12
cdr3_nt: TGTGCCAGCAGTTTGGGGGGGAGCGAGCAGTACTTC
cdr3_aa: CASSLGGSEQYF

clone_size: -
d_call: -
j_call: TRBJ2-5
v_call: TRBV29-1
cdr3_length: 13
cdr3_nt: TGCAGCGCGGACTCAGGGATGTTGGAGACCCAGTACTTC
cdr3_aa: CSADSGMLETQYF

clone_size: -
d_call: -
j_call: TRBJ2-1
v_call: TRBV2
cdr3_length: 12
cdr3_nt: TGTGCTCCGGGACACTCCTACAATGAGCAGTTCTTC
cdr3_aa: CAPGHSYNEQFF

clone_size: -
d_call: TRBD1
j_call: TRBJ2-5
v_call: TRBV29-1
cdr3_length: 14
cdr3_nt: TGCAGCGTGGACCGGGACAGGGGACAAGAGACCCAGTACTTC
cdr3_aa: CSVDRDRGQETQYF

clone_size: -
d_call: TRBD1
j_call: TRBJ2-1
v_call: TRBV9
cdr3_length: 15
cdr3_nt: TGTGCCAGCAGTCCAGGGGGCGGGACTTCAAATGAGCAGTTCTTC
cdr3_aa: CASSPGGGTSNEQFF

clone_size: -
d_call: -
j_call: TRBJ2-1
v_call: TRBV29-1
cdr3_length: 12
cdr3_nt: TGCAGCACAGCCCCTCTTCCGAATGAGCAGTTCTTC
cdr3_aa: CSTAPLPNEQFF

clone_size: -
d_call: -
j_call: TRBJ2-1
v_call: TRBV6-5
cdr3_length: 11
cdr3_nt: TGTGCCAGCACCTCTCGTAATGAGCAGTTCTTC
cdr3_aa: CASTSRNEQFF

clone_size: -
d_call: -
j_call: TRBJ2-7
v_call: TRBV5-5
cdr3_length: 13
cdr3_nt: TGTGCCAGCAGCCCCGGGGCTACCTACGAGCAGTACTTC
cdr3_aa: CASSPGATYEQYF

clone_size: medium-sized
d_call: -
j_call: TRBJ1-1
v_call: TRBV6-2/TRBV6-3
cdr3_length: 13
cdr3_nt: TGTGCCAGCAGTTACTCGCACGGAAGTGAAGCTTTCTTT
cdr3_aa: CASSYSHGSEAFF

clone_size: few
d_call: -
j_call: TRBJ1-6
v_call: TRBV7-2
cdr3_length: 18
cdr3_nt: TGTGCCAGCAGCTTAGCTCTAAGGTCCGGGACGTCGAATTCACCCCTCCACTTT
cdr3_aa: CASSLALRSGTSNSPLHF

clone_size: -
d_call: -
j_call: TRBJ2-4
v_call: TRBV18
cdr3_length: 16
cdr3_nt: TGTGCCAGCTCACCAGACGTCTCTAGGGCCAAAAACATTCAGTACTTC
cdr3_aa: CASSPDVSRAKNIQYF

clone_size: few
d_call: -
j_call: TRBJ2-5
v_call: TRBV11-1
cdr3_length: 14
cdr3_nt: TGTGCCAGCAGCTTGGGACGCACCCAAGAGACCCAGTACTTC
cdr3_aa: CASSLGRTQETQYF

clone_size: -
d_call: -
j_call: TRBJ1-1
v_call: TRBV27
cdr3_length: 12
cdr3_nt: TGTGCCAGCAGCCTTCCCAACACTGAAGCTTTCTTT
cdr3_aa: CASSLPNTEAFF

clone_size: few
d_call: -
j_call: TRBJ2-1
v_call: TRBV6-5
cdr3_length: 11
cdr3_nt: TGTGCCAGCTCCGACGCGAATGAGCAGTTCTTC
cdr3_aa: CASSDANEQFF

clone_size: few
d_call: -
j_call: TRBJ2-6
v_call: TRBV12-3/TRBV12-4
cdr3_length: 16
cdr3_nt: TGTGCCAGCAGTTTAATTTGGGGCGGCGGGGCCAACGTCCTGACTTTC
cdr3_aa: CASSLIWGGGANVLTF

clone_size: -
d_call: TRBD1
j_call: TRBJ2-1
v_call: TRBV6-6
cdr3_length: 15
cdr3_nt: TGTGCCAGCAGTTACGGGCAGGGGGCGCGCAATGAGCAGTTCTTC
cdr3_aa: CASSYGQGARNEQFF

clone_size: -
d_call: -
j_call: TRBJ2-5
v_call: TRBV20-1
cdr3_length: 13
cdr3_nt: TGCAGTGCTAGGGGGGTCCTCCTGGAGACCCAGTACTTC
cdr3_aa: CSARGVLLETQYF

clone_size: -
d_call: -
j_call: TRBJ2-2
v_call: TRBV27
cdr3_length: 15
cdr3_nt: TGTGCCAGCAGTTTCGGACCCGGAGGGACCGGGGAGCTGTTTTTT
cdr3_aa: CASSFGPGGTGELFF

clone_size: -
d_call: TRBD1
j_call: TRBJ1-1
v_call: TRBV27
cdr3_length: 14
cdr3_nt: TGTGCCAGCAGTACAGGGACAGGGTTTTCTGAAGCTTTCTTT
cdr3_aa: CASSTGTGFSEAFF

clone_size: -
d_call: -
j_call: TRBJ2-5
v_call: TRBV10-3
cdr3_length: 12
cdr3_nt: TGTGCCATCAGTTTTACTCAAGAGACCCAGTACTTC
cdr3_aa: CAISFTQETQYF

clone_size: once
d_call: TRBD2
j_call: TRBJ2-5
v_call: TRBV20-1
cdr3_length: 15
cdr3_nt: TGCAGTGCGGGCGGACTAGCGGGAGTTCAAGAGACCCAGTACTTC
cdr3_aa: CSAGGLAGVQETQYF